The present TCR beta chain was sequenced within a study of blood T cell repertoires in COVID-19. Study-level information: Spain, Italy and the United States supplied samples that represented acute and convalescent COVID-19.

Participants were aged roughly 18 to 100 years from more than 20 US areas. Self-reported history from a screening survey and questionnaire set each donor's cohort. Germline assignment: CDR1 SQVTM and CDR2 ANQGSEA. The V segment lost 3 bases and the J segment 10 bases; nucleotides outside the gene matches: 13. The CDR3 spans 15 residues. Original methodology: Reference gene primer amplification yielded estimated nucleated cell counts. Method: immunoSEQ multiplex PCR; TCRdb's copy keeps in-frame clones and lacks some. V and J calls and clone size are given by that table; D and trimming were obtained from the DNA. The repertoire holds around 220,000 clones, roughly nine tenths seen once, with about 6% in the top ten.

Sequencing used PBMCs or T cells enriched from blood (not recorded which). The receptor comes from a woman aged 25 to 39 with acute COVID-19. The chain recombines TRBV29-1 with TRBJ2-1; 9 nucleotides line up with TRBD2. The CDR3 DNA reads as TGCAGCGTTGACCTGGCTAGCGGGGTTTCCGGGGAGCAGTTCTTC. It translates to CSVDLASGVSGEQFF.